The next 30 T cell receptor beta chains were all read from a single sample in a study of cytomegalovirus exposure and HLA in healthy donors. Sequenced by immunoSEQ multiplex PCR; TCRdb stores in-frame clones only, minus some. The table has some 220,000 clones, 75% to 95% seen once. The specimen sequenced was PBMCs. These receptors were taken from a woman aged 18-29 years in good health and CMV-seronegative.

The chain has TRBV10-3 and TRBJ2-7; D gene unclear. Between the trimmed V and J ends, which lost 3 bases and 0 bases, there was a span of 9 bases. Germline assignment: CDR1 ENHRY and CDR2 SYGVKD. CDR3 length: 14 residues. Here the CDR3 reads CAISDQQISYEQYF. The CDR3 DNA is TGTGCCATCAGTGATCAACAGATCTCCTACGAGCAGTACTTC.

Written as DNA, the CDR3 is TGTGCCAGCAGCTCCCTCCAGGATTCTGGAAACACCATATATTTT. Its translation is CASSSLQDSGNTIYF. The J gene is TRBJ1-3, the V gene TRBV7-9, with D uncertain. The CDR3 extends over 15 amino acids. Trimming stripped 4 bases from V and 1 base from J, with 11 bases between. Germline V lookup: CDR1 SEHNR, CDR2 FQNEAQ (reference sequence).

V usage is TRBV5-4 and J usage is TRBJ1-1; 7 bases are a match to TRBD1. Germline V CDR1 and CDR2: SGHNT, YYREEE (reference sequence). V was clipped by 2 bases and J by 0 bases; unmatched bases: 4. The CDR3 is 15 amino acids. CDR3 protein: CASSLNRGMNTEAFF. The CDR3 DNA reads TGTGCCAGCAGCTTAAACAGGGGAATGAACACTGAAGCTTTCTTT.

This clone has only a few counts. This sequence joins TRBV7-9 and TRBJ1-4; D is perhaps TRBD1 (6 bases). CDR1 and CDR2 (germline): SEHNR, FQNEAQ (reference sequence). The CDR3 extends over 15 amino acids. V lost 5 bases and J 8 bases, leaving 18 bases between the germline ends. CDR3 region: CASSPQSAGTEKLFF. The CDR3 nucleotides read TGTGCCAGCAGCCCTCAATCCGCAGGGACAGAAAAACTGTTTTTT.

The chain employs TRBV4-1 and TRBJ2-3, with 7 nucleotides matching TRBD2. Germline V gives CDR1 MGHRA, CDR2 YSYEKL. V dropped 2 bases and J dropped 8; count of bases not matched to a gene: 7. The CDR3 loop spans 14 amino acids. The CDR3 sequence is CASSQHLGEGTQYF. The CDR3 DNA sequence: TGCGCCAGCAGCCAACACTTAGGGGAGGGTACGCAGTATTTT.

This chain uses TRBV11-3 with TRBJ2-1, with D tentatively TRBD2 (6 bases). The CDR3 sequence is 13 residues long. Germline CDR1 reads SGHNT; CDR2 reads YENEEA. V gave up 6 bases and J gave up 7 bases, with 13 bases separating them. In DNA, the CDR3 is TGTGCCAGCAGTTCTCTTGCGGGAAATGAGCAGTTCTTC. Residues: CASSSLAGNEQFF.

V gene TRBV4-1 combines with J gene TRBJ1-1; 9 bases match TRBD1. Germline V lookup: CDR1 MGHRA, CDR2 YSYEKL. V was clipped by 4 bases and J by 1 base; unmatched bases: 4. This CDR3 is built from 15 residues. The CDR3 DNA is TGCGCCAGCAGCCTAGGACAGGGGTGGAACACTGAAGCTTTCTTT. This gives the protein CASSLGQGWNTEAFF.

This chain joins TRBV19 and TRBJ1-2; 8 nucleotides align to TRBD1. CDR1 and CDR2 (germline): LNHDA, SQIVND (reference sequence). V gave up 5 bases and J gave up 3 bases; unmatched junction bases: 17. This CDR3 has 18 amino acids. The CDR3 loop reads CASSLWLVKEDRDYGYTF. CDR3 sequence (DNA): TGTGCCAGTAGTCTGTGGCTCGTTAAAGAGGACAGGGACTATGGCTACACCTTC.

This clone was recorded a few times. V gene TRBV6-1 combines with J gene TRBJ1-1; no reliable D call. Deletions cut 2 bases from V and 8 bases from J, with 9 bases between. The germline gives CDR1 MNHNS, CDR2 SASEGT. The CDR3 is 12 residues long. The CDR3 is CASSEWPQEAFF. The CDR3 DNA reads as TGTGCCAGCAGTGAATGGCCCCAAGAAGCTTTCTTT.

The chain couples TRBV19 to TRBJ1-1, with a tentative D call TRBD1 (6 bases). The ends were cut back, 2 bases at V and 4 bases at J, with 11 bases in the middle. This CDR3 has 14 amino acids. Germline loops: CDR1 LNHDA, CDR2 SQIVND (reference sequence). CDR3 sequence: CASSIKGGGTEAFF. In DNA form, the CDR3 reads TGTGCCAGTAGTATAAAAGGGGGTGGCACTGAAGCTTTCTTT.

The chain uses TRBV28 and TRBJ1-6; D not certain. The CDR3 runs 12 residues. Germline V lookup: CDR1 MDHEN, CDR2 SYDVKM. V dropped 7 bases and J dropped 5 bases, with 6 bases sitting between them. CDR3 residues: CASNNNNSPLHF. The DNA of the CDR3 is TGTGCCAGCAACAACAATAATTCACCCCTCCACTTT.

A single count supports this clone. V usage is TRBV2 and J usage is TRBJ2-1; 9 nucleotides align to TRBD2. The CDR3 totals 18 residues. Germline-derived CDR1 and CDR2 are SNHLY and FYNNEI. Unmatched junction bases numbered 20, after V lost 6 bases and J lost 8 bases. The CDR3 loop reads CASRVSPGLAGVTHEQFF. Written as DNA, the CDR3 is TGTGCCAGCAGGGTATCTCCGGGATTAGCGGGAGTCACCCATGAGCAGTTCTTC.

V and J are TRBV7-9 and TRBJ2-2; possibly TRBD2 for D (5 bases). V lost 5 bases to trimming and J lost 4 bases, with 17 bases between them. The CDR3 is 16 residues long. CDR1 is SEHNR, CDR2 FQNEAQ, per germline (reference sequence). The CDR3 DNA sequence: TGTGCCAGCAGCCCTTTCAGCGGAACAGTCACCGGGGAGCTGTTTTTT. Its protein product is CASSPFSGTVTGELFF.

CDR3 sequence: CASSVTGGSDTEAFF. CDR3 coding DNA: TGTGCCAGCAGCGTCACAGGGGGCTCCGACACTGAAGCTTTCTTT. This chain connects TRBV9 to TRBJ1-1; TRBD1 matches 9 bases. This CDR3 spans 15 amino acids. From germline, CDR1 is SGDLS and CDR2 YYNGEE. Trimming cost V 2 bases and J 3 bases; bases outside gene matches: 5. The variable domain in full, completed from reference TRBV9 and TRBJ1-1, reads DSGVTQTPKHLITATGQRVTLRCSPRSGDLSVYWYQQSLDQGLQFLIQYYNGEERAKGNILERFSAQQFPDLHSELNLSSLELGDSALYFCASSVTGGSDTEAFFGQGTRLTVV.

The genes are TRBV6-5 and TRBJ2-5, with TRBD2 matching over 13 bases. CDR1 and CDR2 from the germline V gene are MNHEY and SVGAGI. J lost 3 bases, V lost 2 bases, and 0 bases had no gene match. CDR3 size: 15 residues. The CDR3 loop is CASSYTSGREETQYF. The CDR3 region has the DNA TGTGCCAGCAGTTACACTAGCGGGAGGGAAGAGACCCAGTACTTC.

V gene TRBV5-1 combines with J gene TRBJ2-7; 8 nucleotides match TRBD2. CDR1 and CDR2 (germline): SGHRS, YFSETQ. The length of the CDR3 is 15 residues. V shed 6 bases, J shed 0 bases, and the junction held 8 bases outside the gene matches. The CDR3 is CASNSKRGSSYEQYF. In nucleotides, the CDR3 is TGCGCCAGCAATTCGAAGCGGGGGAGCTCCTACGAGCAGTACTTC.

The genes are TRBV19 and TRBJ2-7; perhaps TRBD2 as D (6 bases). This CDR3 is built from 16 residues. Looked up from germline, CDR1 is LNHDA and CDR2 is SQIVND (reference sequence). The germline V and J ends were trimmed by 5 bases and 2 bases, with 19 bases remaining between them. The CDR3 loop is CASSPPGGTYTYEQYF. In DNA, the CDR3 is TGTGCCAGTAGTCCCCCAGGTGGGACTTATACCTACGAGCAGTACTTC.

The chain employs TRBV2 and TRBJ2-7; TRBD2 might be the D (6 bases). Germline CDR1 SNHLY, CDR2 FYNNEI. V shed 3 bases and J shed 2 bases, with 11 bases lying between them. CDR3 length equals 14 residues. The CDR3 region has the DNA TGTGCCAGCAGTGAGGAGGGGCCGGCCTACGAGCAGTACTTC. Translation: CASSEEGPAYEQYF.

This clone is a singleton in its sample. V gene TRBV6-1 combines with J gene TRBJ2-5; possibly TRBD2 for D (6 bases). Trimming cost V 3 bases and J 8 bases, with 16 bases left between them. CDR1 and CDR2 (germline): MNHNS, SASEGT. The CDR3 has 14 amino acids. The CDR3 nucleotides are TGTGCCAGCAGTGATCGCGGGGCTATTCAAACCCAGTACTTC. It encodes CASSDRGAIQTQYF.

The chain carries TRBV27 and TRBJ1-2; 9 bases agree with TRBD1. This CDR3 is built from 14 residues. The germline gives CDR1 MNHEY, CDR2 SMNVEV (reference sequence). V trimming: 8 bases; J trimming: 8 bases; junction bases outside the gene matches: 12. CDR3 region: CASGIGQGLHGYTF. CDR3 in DNA: TGTGCCAGCGGAATAGGACAGGGGTTACACGGCTACACCTTC.

The chain combines TRBV29-1 with TRBJ1-1; 7 nucleotides match TRBD1. Looked up from germline, CDR1 is SQVTM and CDR2 is ANQGSEA. This CDR3 has 11 residues. Losses at the gene ends were 4 bases for V and 7 bases for J; bases not matched to a gene: 3. The CDR3, as DNA: TGCAGCGTTGCTGACAGGGTTGAAGCTTTCTTT. Translation: CSVADRVEAFF.

This chain connects TRBV27 to TRBJ2-7; D is perhaps TRBD2 (7 bases). The CDR3 extends over 16 amino acids. The V end was cut by 0 bases, the J end by 2 bases, with 14 bases between. Germline lookup yields CDR1 MNHEY and CDR2 SMNVEV (reference sequence). DNA of the CDR3: TGTGCCAGCAGTTTATCGTCGGGGAGGGGGGCCTACGAGCAGTACTTC. Translated, it gives CASSLSSGRGAYEQYF.

The chain's CDR3 is CAWTSGSSYNEQFF. For the CDR3, the DNA is TGTGCCTGGACTAGCGGGAGCTCCTACAATGAGCAGTTCTTC. The V and J genes are TRBV30 and TRBJ2-1; TRBD2 matches 10 bases. The CDR3 covers 14 residues. Germline assignment: CDR1 GTSNPN and CDR2 SVGIG (reference sequence). V was clipped by 4 bases and J by 0 bases; unmatched bases: 0.

The chain combines TRBV7-7 with TRBJ2-1; 11 positions match TRBD1. The CDR3 runs to 15 residues. Trimming at V came to 6 bases and at J to 5 bases, leaving 6 bases not matched to a gene. Germline V gene data show CDR1 as SSHAT and CDR2 as FNYEAQ (reference sequence). CDR3 amino acids: CASSLDRGPNNEQFF. For the CDR3, the DNA is TGTGCCAGCAGTTTGGACAGGGGGCCCAACAATGAGCAGTTCTTC.

The V gene is TRBV6-1, the J gene TRBJ2-7; 8 bases align to TRBD1. The CDR3 is made up of 15 amino acids. Germline assignment: CDR1 MNHNS and CDR2 SASEGT. Trimming took 2 bases from V and 4 from J; bases not matched to a gene: 7. The CDR3 region is CASSEPGTGPYEQYF. The CDR3 nucleotides are TGTGCCAGCAGTGAACCCGGGACAGGTCCGTACGAGCAGTACTTC.

The V gene is TRBV5-1, the J gene TRBJ2-5, with 12 bases fitting TRBD2. This CDR3 has 17 amino acids. Trimming at V came to 0 bases and at J to 1 base, leaving 4 bases not matched to a gene. Looked up from germline, CDR1 is SGHRS and CDR2 is YFSETQ. The CDR3 region is CASSLGLAGALQETQYF. CDR3 DNA: TGCGCCAGCAGCTTGGGACTAGCGGGAGCCCTCCAAGAGACCCAGTACTTC. Variable domain in full (rest from reference TRBV5-1 and TRBJ2-5): KAGVTQTPRYLIKTRGQQVTLSCSPISGHRSVSWYQQTPGQGLQFLFEYFSETQRNKGNFPGRFSGRQFSNSRSEMNVSTLELGDSALYLCASSLGLAGALQETQYFGPGTRLLVL.

This clone was seen only once. The V call is TRBV27, the J call TRBJ2-7; 7 bases fit TRBD2. This CDR3 spans 13 amino acids. The germline gives CDR1 MNHEY, CDR2 SMNVEV (reference sequence). The J segment lost 3 bases and the V segment lost 5 bases, leaving 4 bases of the junction unmatched. The CDR3 region is CASSSLAVYEQYF. The CDR3 nucleotides are TGTGCCAGCAGTAGTCTAGCGGTCTACGAGCAGTACTTC.

The chain uses TRBV28 and TRBJ2-7; 8 nucleotides line up with TRBD1. V lost 5 bases to trimming and J lost 2 bases; unmatched junction nucleotides: 5. The germline V gene has CDR1 MDHEN and CDR2 SYDVKM. The CDR3 is 14 residues long. CDR3 residues: CASSAPGQAYEQYF. The CDR3 region has the DNA TGTGCCAGCAGTGCTCCGGGACAGGCCTACGAGCAGTACTTC.

This clone was seen just once. This sequence joins TRBV30 and TRBJ1-2; 7 bases align to TRBD1. Trimming took 0 bases from V and 7 from J; bases not matched to a gene: 8. CDR3 length: 14 residues. Germline V gives CDR1 GTSNPN, CDR2 SVGIG (reference sequence). The CDR3 coding sequence is TGTGCCTGGAGTGTACAAGGGGGCTGGGGTGGCTACACCTTC. This translates into CAWSVQGGWGGYTF.

V and J are TRBV6-5 and TRBJ1-6, with 9 bases identical to TRBD1. Germline V gives CDR1 MNHEY, CDR2 SVGAGI. The V and J ends lost 4 bases and 9 bases, in that order; junction bases with no gene match: 7. The CDR3 contains 15 residues. CDR3 amino acids: CASSSQQGAISPLHF. In nucleotides, the CDR3 is TGTGCCAGCAGTTCACAACAGGGGGCGATTTCACCCCTCCACTTT.